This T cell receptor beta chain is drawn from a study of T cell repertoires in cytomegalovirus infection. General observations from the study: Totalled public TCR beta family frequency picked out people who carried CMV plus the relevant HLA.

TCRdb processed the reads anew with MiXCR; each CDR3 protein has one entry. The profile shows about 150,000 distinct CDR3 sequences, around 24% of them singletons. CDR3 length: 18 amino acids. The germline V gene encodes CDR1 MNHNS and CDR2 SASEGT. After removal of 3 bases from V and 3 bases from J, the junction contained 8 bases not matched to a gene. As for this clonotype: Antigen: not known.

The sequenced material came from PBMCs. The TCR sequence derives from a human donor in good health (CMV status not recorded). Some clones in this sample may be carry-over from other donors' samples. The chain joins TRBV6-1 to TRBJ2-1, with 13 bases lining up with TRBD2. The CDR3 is CASSDVKGLAGFYNEQFF. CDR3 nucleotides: TGTGCCAGCAGTGATGTTAAGGGACTAGCGGGGTTCTACAATGAGCAGTTCTTC.